These 14 T cell receptor beta chains share one sample of origin, sequenced in a study of blood T cell repertoires in COVID-19. Data came from immunoSEQ multiplex PCR; TCRdb stores just in-frame clones and leaves some out. Of about 440,000 clones detected, about 91% appear once; the ten largest clones hold around an eighth. The sample was peripheral blood. Receptors originate from a woman aged 45-59 years with COVID-19, enrolled during active disease.

In this sample, this clone turned up a few times. This chain links TRBV4-1 with TRBJ1-2; 7 bases fit TRBD1. V lost 1 base to trimming and J lost 4 bases; unmatched junction nucleotides: 0. Per germline, CDR1 MGHRA and CDR2 YSYEKL. This CDR3 contains 13 residues. CDR3 DNA: TGCGCCAGCAGCCAAGCAGGGGGCTATGGCTACACCTTC. This encodes CASSQAGGYGYTF.

The V call is TRBV10-3, the J call TRBJ1-1, with TRBD1 as a possible D gene (6 bases). V was trimmed by 8 bases and J by 2 bases, leaving 18 bases between them. The CDR3 sequence is 15 residues long. Per the germline V gene, CDR1 is ENHRY and CDR2 is SYGVKD. The CDR3: CAIRGDTTLNTEAFF. The CDR3 nucleotides are TGTGCCATCCGGGGGGACACAACTCTCAACACTGAAGCTTTCTTT.

V and J are TRBV7-2 and TRBJ2-1; D gene unclear. The CDR3 totals 15 residues. The germline V and J ends were trimmed by 2 bases and 0 bases, with 8 bases remaining between them. Germline CDR1 is SGHTA and CDR2 is FQGNSA. CDR3 protein: CASSLLADSYNEQFF. The CDR3 coding sequence is TGTGCCAGCAGCTTATTGGCGGACTCCTACAATGAGCAGTTCTTC.

V usage is TRBV5-6 and J usage is TRBJ1-2, with 7 bases lining up with TRBD1. Germline CDR1 and CDR2: SGHDT and YYEEEE. This CDR3 has 13 amino acids. J was trimmed by 10 bases and V by 0 bases; bases with no gene match: 6. Here the CDR3 reads CASSLVFRGNYTF. CDR3 sequence (DNA): TGTGCCAGCAGCTTGGTCTTCAGGGGGAACTACACCTTC.

The chain uses TRBV18 and TRBJ1-6, with D uncertain. Germline-derived CDR1 and CDR2 are KGHSH and LQKENI. V shed 5 bases and J shed 1 base, with 9 bases lying between them. There are 15 residues in the CDR3. CDR3 nucleotide sequence: TGTGCCAGCTCAGGCGGGAGGTCCTATAATTCACCCCTCCACTTT. It specifies CASSGGRSYNSPLHF.

J is TRBJ2-1 and V is TRBV5-1, with a weak D call TRBD2 (5 bases). V was clipped by 2 bases and J by 8 bases, with 14 bases between them. Per the germline V gene, CDR1 is SGHRS and CDR2 is YFSETQ. CDR3 length equals 14 residues. CDR3 in DNA: TGCGCCAGCAGCTTTTTAGGGAGTCACGATGAGCAGTTCTTC. It specifies CASSFLGSHDEQFF.

The chain carries TRBV4-2 and TRBJ1-1; 9 positions match TRBD1. From germline, CDR1 is LGHNA and CDR2 YNFKEQ. The length of the CDR3 is 18 residues. V trimming: 3 bases; J trimming: 4 bases; junction bases outside the gene matches: 15. Written as DNA, the CDR3 is TGTGCCAGCAGCCAGGACCAACAGGGGGCGATGTCCGGCACTGAAGCTTTCTTT. Amino acid sequence: CASSQDQQGAMSGTEAFF.

The chain carries TRBV18 and TRBJ2-7; no clear D gene. Germline values: CDR1 KGHSH, CDR2 LQKENI. V was cut by 0 bases and J by 1 base, with 10 bases left in between. The CDR3 is 15 residues long. The CDR3, as DNA: TGTGCCAGCTCACCACCGAACTCCGGGTCCTACGAGCAGTACTTC. Its protein is CASSPPNSGSYEQYF.

CDR3 protein: CASRATGGSANYGYTF. Written as DNA, the CDR3 is TGTGCCAGCAGAGCGACAGGGGGCTCAGCTAACTATGGCTACACCTTC. This chain links TRBV2 with TRBJ1-2; TRBD1 agrees at 10 bases. Germline lookup yields CDR1 SNHLY and CDR2 FYNNEI. CDR3 size: 16 residues. V lost 6 bases, J lost 0 bases, and 7 bases stayed unmatched.

The CDR3 sequence is CASSLGQVFNEAFF. CDR3 sequence (DNA): TGTGCCAGCAGCTTGGGACAGGTGTTTAATGAAGCTTTCTTT. The chain combines TRBV5-6 with TRBJ1-1; TRBD1 is a possible D gene (6 bases). Germline assignment: CDR1 SGHDT and CDR2 YYEEEE. Trimming took off 0 bases at V and 7 bases at J, with 13 bases between the two ends. The CDR3 totals 14 residues.

This chain joins TRBV19 and TRBJ1-2, with D possibly matching TRBD1 (5 bases). This CDR3 is built from 15 residues. The germline V and J ends were trimmed by 3 bases and 1 base, with 12 bases remaining between them. From germline, CDR1 is LNHDA and CDR2 SQIVND (reference sequence). CDR3 DNA sequence: TGTGCCAGTAGTATTTTCCGAGACAGTAACTATGGCTACACCTTC. This sequence encodes CASSIFRDSNYGYTF.

V is TRBV6-2 or TRBV6-3 and J is TRBJ2-7; tentatively, D is TRBD1 (6 bases). CDR1 is MNHEY, CDR2 SVGEGT, per germline. The CDR3 length is 16 residues. V was pared by 4 bases and J by 4 bases, with 20 bases between. This CDR3 reads CASSSTGLGGLYEQYF. Here the CDR3 DNA reads TGTGCCAGCAGTTCTACAGGGTTAGGGGGTTTATACGAGCAGTACTTC.

This chain connects TRBV29-1 to TRBJ2-1; 9 bases align to TRBD2. This CDR3 is built from 13 residues. Losses at the gene ends were 4 bases for V and 6 bases for J; bases not matched to a gene: 4. Germline V lookup: CDR1 SQVTM, CDR2 ANQGSEA. The chain's CDR3 is CSVGLAGPNEQFF. DNA of the CDR3: TGCAGCGTTGGGCTAGCGGGGCCCAATGAGCAGTTCTTC.

This chain joins TRBV4-1 and TRBJ1-1; possible D gene TRBD1, 5 bases. The CDR3 is 13 residues long. The germline V gene encodes CDR1 MGHRA and CDR2 YSYEKL. Trimming took off 0 bases at V and 6 bases at J, with 8 bases between the two ends. CDR3: CASSQDDRAEAFF. The CDR3 nucleotides are TGCGCCAGCAGCCAAGATGACAGAGCTGAAGCTTTCTTT.